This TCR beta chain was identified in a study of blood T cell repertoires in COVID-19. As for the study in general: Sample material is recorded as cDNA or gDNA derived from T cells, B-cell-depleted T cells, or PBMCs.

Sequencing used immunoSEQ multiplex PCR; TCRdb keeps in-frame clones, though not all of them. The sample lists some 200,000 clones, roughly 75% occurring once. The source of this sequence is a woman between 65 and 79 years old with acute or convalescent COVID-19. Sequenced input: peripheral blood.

CDR3: CASSLRGGNTDTQYF. DNA of the CDR3: TGTGCCAGCAGTTTAAGGGGCGGCAACACAGATACGCAGTATTTT. The gene calls are TRBV28 and TRBJ2-3, with D perhaps TRBD1 (5 bases). V lost 2 bases and J lost 2, with 11 bases in between. CDR1 MDHEN and CDR2 SYDVKM come from the germline V gene. This CDR3 comprises 15 residues.